The clone carrying this TCR beta chain was detected only once. The target antigen is unknown. TCRdb's copy holds only in-frame clones and misses some; the assay was immunoSEQ multiplex PCR. This sample has about 2,900 clones; around 80% occur once, and the top ten carry 8% to 13%. The CDR3 runs 14 residues. With 1 base removed from V and 2 bases from J, the gap between germline ends came to 6 bases. Germline loops: CDR1 SGHTA, CDR2 FQGNSA. This sample was taken from a study of immune cell composition in non-small cell lung cancer. Study-wide results and limits: It was not proven that tumour-reactive clones equal dominant tumour-associated clones. Clones >0.5% enriched in tumour were rarer in adenocarcinoma (around 35%) than squamous (about 80%).

These data were likewise used in another study, on CD4 T cells in lung cancer. From that report: Patients had adenocarcinoma or squamous carcinoma and were aged 60 to 69. Some patients had received nivolumab or pembrolizumab before giving blood.

Sequencing was carried out using lung tumor tissue. The J gene is TRBJ2-4, the V gene TRBV7-2; D is undetermined. This receptor was identified in a human donor with non-small cell lung cancer. The CDR3, as DNA: TGTGCCAGCAGCTTAGACTATACCAAAAACATTCAGTACTTC. Translated, it gives CASSLDYTKNIQYF. The complete variable domain, with remaining parts taken from reference TRBV7-2 and TRBJ2-4, reads GAGVSQSPSNKVTEKGKDVELRCDPISGHTALYWYRQSLGQGLEFLIYFQGNSAPDKSGLPSDRFSAERTGGSVSTLTIQRTQQEDSAVYLCASSLDYTKNIQYFGAGTRLSVL.